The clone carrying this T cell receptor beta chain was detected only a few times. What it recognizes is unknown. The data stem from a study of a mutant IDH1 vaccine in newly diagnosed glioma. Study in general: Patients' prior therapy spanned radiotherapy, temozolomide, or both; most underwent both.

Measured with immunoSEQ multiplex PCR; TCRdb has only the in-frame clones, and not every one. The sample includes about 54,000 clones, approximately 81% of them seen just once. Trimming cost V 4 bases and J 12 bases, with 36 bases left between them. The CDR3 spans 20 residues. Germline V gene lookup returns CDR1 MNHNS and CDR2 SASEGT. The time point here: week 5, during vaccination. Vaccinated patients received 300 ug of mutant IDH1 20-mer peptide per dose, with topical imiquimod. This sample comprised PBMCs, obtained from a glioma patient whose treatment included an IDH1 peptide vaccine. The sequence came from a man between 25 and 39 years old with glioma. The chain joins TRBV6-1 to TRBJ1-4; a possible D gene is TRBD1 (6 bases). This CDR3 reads CASSVTGPGADWLGFLELFF. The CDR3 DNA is TGTGCCAGCAGTGTAACAGGACCGGGGGCTGATTGGCTAGGTTTCCTGGAACTGTTTTTT.